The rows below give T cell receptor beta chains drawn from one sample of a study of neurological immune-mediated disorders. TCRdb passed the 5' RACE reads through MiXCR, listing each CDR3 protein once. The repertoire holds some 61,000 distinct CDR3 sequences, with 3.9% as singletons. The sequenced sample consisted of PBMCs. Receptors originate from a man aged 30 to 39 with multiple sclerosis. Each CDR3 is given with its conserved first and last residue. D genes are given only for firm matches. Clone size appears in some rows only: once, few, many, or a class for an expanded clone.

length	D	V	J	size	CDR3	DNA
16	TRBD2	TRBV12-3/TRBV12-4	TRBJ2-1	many	CASSPRWLAGSNEQFF	TGTGCCAGCAGTCCCAGGTGGCTAGCGGGGTCCAATGAGCAGTTCTTC
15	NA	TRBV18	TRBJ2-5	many	CASSRGGLVGETQYF	TGTGCCAGCTCCCGTGGCGGGCTAGTCGGAGAGACCCAGTACTTC
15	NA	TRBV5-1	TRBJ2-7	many	CASSTTGALVYEQYF	TGCGCCAGCAGCACCACGGGGGCGCTGGTTTACGAGCAGTACTTC
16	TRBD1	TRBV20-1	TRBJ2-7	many	CSAREAGTGASYEQYF	TGCAGTGCTAGAGAAGCCGGGACAGGGGCGAGCTACGAGCAGTACTTC
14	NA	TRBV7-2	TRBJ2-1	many	CASSPSRGGNEQFF	TGTGCCAGCAGCCCATCTAGGGGCGGGAATGAGCAGTTCTTC
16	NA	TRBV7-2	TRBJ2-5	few	CASSLFRTSSQETQYF	TGTGCCAGCAGCTTATTTAGGACAAGCTCCCAAGAGACCCAGTACTTC
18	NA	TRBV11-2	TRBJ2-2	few	CASSLYYGTETNTGELFF	TGTGCCAGCAGCTTATATTATGGGACCGAGACGAACACCGGGGAGCTGTTTTTT
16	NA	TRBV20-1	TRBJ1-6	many	CSARGRRGEDYSPLHF	TGCAGTGCTAGAGGCCGGCGGGGGGAGGACTATTCACCCCTCCACTTT
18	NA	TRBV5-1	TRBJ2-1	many	CASSIGYSGATSYNEQFF	TGCGCCAGCAGCATCGGCTATAGCGGCGCCACTTCCTACAATGAGCAGTTCTTC
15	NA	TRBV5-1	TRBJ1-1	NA	CASSLDAGRGTEAFF	TGCGCCAGCAGCTTGGACGCAGGTAGAGGGACTGAAGCTTTCTTT
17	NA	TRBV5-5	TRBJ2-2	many	CASSFGRPFANTGELFF	TGTGCCAGCAGCTTTGGCCGACCTTTTGCGAACACCGGGGAGCTGTTTTTT